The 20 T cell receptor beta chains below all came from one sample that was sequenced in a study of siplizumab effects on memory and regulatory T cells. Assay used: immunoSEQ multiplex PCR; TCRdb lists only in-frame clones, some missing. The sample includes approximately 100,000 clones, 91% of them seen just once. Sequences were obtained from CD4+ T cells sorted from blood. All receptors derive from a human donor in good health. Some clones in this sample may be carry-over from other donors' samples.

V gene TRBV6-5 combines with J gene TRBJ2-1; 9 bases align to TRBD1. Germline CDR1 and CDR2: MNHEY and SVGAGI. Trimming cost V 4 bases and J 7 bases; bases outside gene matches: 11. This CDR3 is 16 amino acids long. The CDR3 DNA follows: TGTGCCAGCAGTTCATCTACCGGGACAGGGAGGAATGAGCAGTTCTTC. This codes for CASSSSTGTGRNEQFF.

Here the CDR3 reads CASSLLDQGYGYTF. The CDR3 DNA reads TGTGCCAGCAGCTTGTTGGATCAGGGATATGGCTACACCTTC. The gene calls are TRBV5-4 and TRBJ1-2, with TRBD1 as a possible D gene (5 bases). Germline V gene data show CDR1 as SGHNT and CDR2 as YYREEE (reference sequence). The CDR3 has 14 residues. V lost 1 base, J lost 5 bases, and 12 bases lay in between.

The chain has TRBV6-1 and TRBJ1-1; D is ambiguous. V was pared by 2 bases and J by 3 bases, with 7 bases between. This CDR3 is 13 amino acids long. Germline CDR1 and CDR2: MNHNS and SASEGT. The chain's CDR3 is CASSESLYTEAFF. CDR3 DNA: TGTGCCAGCAGTGAATCCTTATACACTGAAGCTTTCTTT.

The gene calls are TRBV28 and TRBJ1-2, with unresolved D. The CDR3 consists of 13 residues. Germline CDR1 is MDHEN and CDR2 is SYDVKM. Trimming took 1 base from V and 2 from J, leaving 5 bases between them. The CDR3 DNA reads TGTGCCAGCAGTTTATCAGTAAACTATGGCTACACCTTC. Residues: CASSLSVNYGYTF.

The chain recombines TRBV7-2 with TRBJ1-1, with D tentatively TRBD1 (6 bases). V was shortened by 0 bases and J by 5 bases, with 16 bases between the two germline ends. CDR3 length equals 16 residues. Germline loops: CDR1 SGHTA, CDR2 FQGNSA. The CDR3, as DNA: TGTGCCAGCAGCTTAGCGCTGGGGGGCAGTAAAACTGAAGCTTTCTTT. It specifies CASSLALGGSKTEAFF. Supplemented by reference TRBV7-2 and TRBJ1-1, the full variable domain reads GAGVSQSPSNKVTEKGKDVELRCDPISGHTALYWYRQSLGQGLEFLIYFQGNSAPDKSGLPSDRFSAERTGGSVSTLTIQRTQQEDSAVYLCASSLALGGSKTEAFFGQGTRLTVV.

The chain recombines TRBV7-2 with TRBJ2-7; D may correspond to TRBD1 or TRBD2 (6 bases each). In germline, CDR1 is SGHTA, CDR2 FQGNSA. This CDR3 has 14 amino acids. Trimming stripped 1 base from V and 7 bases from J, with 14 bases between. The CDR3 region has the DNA TGTGCCAGCAGCTTAGTTTTACGGAGGGGGGAGCAGTACTTC. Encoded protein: CASSLVLRRGEQYF.

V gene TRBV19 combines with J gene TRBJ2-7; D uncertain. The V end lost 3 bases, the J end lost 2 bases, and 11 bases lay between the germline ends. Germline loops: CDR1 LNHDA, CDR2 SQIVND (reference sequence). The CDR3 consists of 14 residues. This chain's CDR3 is CASSMLVDPYEQYF. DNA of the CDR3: TGTGCCAGTAGTATGTTGGTGGACCCCTACGAGCAGTACTTC. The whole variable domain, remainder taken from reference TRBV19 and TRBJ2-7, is DGGITQSPKYLFRKEGQNVTLSCEQNLNHDAMYWYRQDPGQGLRLIYYSQIVNDFQKGDIAEGYSVSREKKESFPLTVTSAQKNPTAFYLCASSMLVDPYEQYFGPGTRLTVT.

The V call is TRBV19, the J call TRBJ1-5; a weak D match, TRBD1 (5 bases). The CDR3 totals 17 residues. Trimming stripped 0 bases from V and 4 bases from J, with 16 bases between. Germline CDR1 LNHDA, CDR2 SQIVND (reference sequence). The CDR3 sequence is CASSIEGHSMGNQPQHF. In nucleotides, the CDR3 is TGTGCCAGTAGTATAGAGGGGCACTCTATGGGAAATCAGCCCCAGCATTTT.

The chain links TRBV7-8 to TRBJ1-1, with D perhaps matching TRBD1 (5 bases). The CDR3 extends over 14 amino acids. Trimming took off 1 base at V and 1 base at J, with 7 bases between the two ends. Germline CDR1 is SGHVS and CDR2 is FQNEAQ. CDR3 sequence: CASSLGTSNTEAFF. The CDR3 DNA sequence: TGTGCCAGCAGCTTAGGGACATCGAACACTGAAGCTTTCTTT.

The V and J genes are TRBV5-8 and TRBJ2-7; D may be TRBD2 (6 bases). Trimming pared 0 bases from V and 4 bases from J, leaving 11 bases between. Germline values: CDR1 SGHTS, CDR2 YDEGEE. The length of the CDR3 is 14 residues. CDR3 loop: CASSLVGLLYEQYF. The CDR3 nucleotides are TGTGCCAGCAGCTTGGTAGGACTACTATACGAGCAGTACTTC.

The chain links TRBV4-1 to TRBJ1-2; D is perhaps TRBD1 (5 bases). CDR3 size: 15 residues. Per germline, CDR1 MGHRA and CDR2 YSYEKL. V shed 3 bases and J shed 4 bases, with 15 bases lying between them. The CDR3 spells CASSQEGRGFYGYTF. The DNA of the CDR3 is TGCGCCAGCAGCCAGGAGGGGCGGGGTTTCTATGGCTACACCTTC.

The chain's CDR3 is CASSEVSTKGYTF. In DNA, the CDR3 is TGTGCCAGCAGTGAAGTTTCGACTAAAGGCTACACCTTC. This chain joins TRBV2 and TRBJ1-2, with D hard to call. The CDR3 has 13 residues. V lost 1 base, J lost 8 bases, and 11 bases lay in between. Germline V gives CDR1 SNHLY, CDR2 FYNNEI.

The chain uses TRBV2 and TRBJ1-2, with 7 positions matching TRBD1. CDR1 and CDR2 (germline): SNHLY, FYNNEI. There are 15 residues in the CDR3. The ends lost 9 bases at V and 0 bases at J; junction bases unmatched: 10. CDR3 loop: CARNRPGQPNYGYTF. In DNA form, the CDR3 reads TGTGCCAGGAATCGGCCGGGACAGCCTAACTATGGCTACACCTTC.

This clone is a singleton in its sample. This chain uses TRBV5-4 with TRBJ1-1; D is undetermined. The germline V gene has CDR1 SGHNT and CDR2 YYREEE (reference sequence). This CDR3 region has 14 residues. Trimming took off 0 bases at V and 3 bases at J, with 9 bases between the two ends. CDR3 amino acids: CASSLGRWDTEAFF. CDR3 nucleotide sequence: TGTGCCAGCAGCTTGGGTCGATGGGACACTGAAGCTTTCTTT.

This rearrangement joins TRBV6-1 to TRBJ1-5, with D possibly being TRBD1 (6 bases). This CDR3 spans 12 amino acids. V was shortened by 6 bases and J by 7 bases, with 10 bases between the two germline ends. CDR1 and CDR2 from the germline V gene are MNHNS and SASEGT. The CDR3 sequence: CASRGGGQPQHF. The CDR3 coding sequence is TGTGCCAGCAGAGGGGGGGGACAGCCCCAGCATTTT.

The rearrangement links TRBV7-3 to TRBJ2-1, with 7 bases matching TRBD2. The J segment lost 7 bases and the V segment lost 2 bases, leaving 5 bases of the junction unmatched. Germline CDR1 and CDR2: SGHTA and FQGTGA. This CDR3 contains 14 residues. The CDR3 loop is CASSLSKGGNEQFF. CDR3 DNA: TGTGCCAGCAGCTTATCTAAGGGAGGGAATGAGCAGTTCTTC. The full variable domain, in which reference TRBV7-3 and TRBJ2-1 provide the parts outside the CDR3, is GAGVSQTPSNKVTEKGKYVELRCDPISGHTALYWYRQSLGQGPEFLIYFQGTGAADDSGLPNDRFFAVRPEGSVSTLKIQRTERGDSAVYLCASSLSKGGNEQFFGPGTRLTVL.

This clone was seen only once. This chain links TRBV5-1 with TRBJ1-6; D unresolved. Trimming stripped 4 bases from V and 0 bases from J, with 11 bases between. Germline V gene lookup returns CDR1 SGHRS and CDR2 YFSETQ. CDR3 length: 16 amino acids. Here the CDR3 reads CASSPVQSSYNSPLHF. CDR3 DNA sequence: TGCGCCAGCAGCCCAGTTCAGAGCTCCTATAATTCACCCCTCCACTTT.

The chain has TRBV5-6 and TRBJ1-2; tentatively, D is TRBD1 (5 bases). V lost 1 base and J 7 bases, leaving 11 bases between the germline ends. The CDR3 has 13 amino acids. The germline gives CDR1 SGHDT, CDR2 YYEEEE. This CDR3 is CASSLSGGTGYTF. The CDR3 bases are TGTGCCAGCAGCTTGTCGGGGGGTACTGGCTACACCTTC.

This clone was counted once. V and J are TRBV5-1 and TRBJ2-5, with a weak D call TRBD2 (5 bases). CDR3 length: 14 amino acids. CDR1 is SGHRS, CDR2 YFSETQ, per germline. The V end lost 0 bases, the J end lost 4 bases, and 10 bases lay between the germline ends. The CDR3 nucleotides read TGCGCCAGCAGCTTGGATTGGGGAGCAGAGACCCAGTACTTC. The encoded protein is CASSLDWGAETQYF.

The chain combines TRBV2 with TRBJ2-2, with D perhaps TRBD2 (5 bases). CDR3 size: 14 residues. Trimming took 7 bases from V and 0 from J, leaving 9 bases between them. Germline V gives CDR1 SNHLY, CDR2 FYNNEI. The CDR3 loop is CASKRRANTGELFF. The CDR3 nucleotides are TGTGCCAGCAAGCGGCGAGCGAACACCGGGGAGCTGTTTTTT.